A selection of T cell receptor beta chains follows, all from one sample in a study of OX40 agonist ivuxolimab in advanced cancers. Sequencing used immunoSEQ multiplex PCR; TCRdb keeps in-frame clones, though not all of them. This table holds tens of thousands of clones, more than 75% found once. Source: CD4+ or CD8+ T cells sorted from blood, taken in a trial of the OX40 agonist ivuxolimab. The source of these receptors is an adult with an advanced solid tumor such as melanoma, head and neck, liver or kidney cancer. Both conserved end residues are part of each CDR3. The order of the fields is J gene, clone size, V gene, D gene, CDR3 length, CDR3 protein, CDR3 DNA. The D gene is left open where the match is weak. A row's size may be missing; if present it is once, few, many or a size class.

>TRBJ1-2|-|TRBV30|-|12
CAWSVAPAGYTF
TGTGCCTGGAGTGTCGCCCCTGCTGGCTACACCTTC
>TRBJ1-1|many|TRBV7-9|-|14
CASSSDLMNTEAFF
TGTGCCAGCAGCTCGGATTTGATGAACACTGAAGCTTTCTTT
>TRBJ1-5|few|TRBV10-3|-|14
CAISDRAQDQPQHF
TGTGCCATCAGTGACAGGGCGCAAGATCAGCCCCAGCATTTT
>TRBJ1-5|-|TRBV2|-|12
CASSAINQPQHF
TGTGCTAGCAGCGCTATCAATCAGCCCCAGCATTTT
>TRBJ1-3|-|TRBV5-4|-|15
CASSHLQGSGNTIYF
TGTGCCAGCAGCCACCTACAGGGCTCTGGAAACACCATATATTTT
>TRBJ1-1|-|TRBV19|-|15
CASSIGGFMNTEAFF
TGTGCCAGTAGTATAGGGGGGTTCATGAACACTGAAGCTTTCTTT
>TRBJ2-7|once|TRBV2|TRBD1|14
CASSERTGGLPQYF
TGTGCCAGCAGTGAAAGGACAGGGGGCTTACCGCAGTACTTC
>TRBJ1-5|-|TRBV10-3|-|13
CASSYSRNQPQHF
TGTGCCAGCAGTTACTCGAGAAATCAGCCCCAGCATTTT
>TRBJ2-2|-|TRBV19|-|16
CASSRGDRSYTGELFF
TGTGCCAGTAGTCGGGGGGACAGGTCATACACCGGGGAGCTGTTTTTT
>TRBJ1-1|-|TRBV5-1|TRBD1|14
CASSPGGLNTEAFF
TGCGCCAGCAGCCCAGGGGGCTTGAACACTGAAGCTTTCTTT
>TRBJ2-2|few|TRBV5-1|-|14
CASSHRANTGELFF
TGCGCCAGCAGCCACAGGGCGAACACCGGGGAGCTGTTTTTT
>TRBJ1-6|-|TRBV6-5|TRBD1|15
CASSSGTGGNSPLHF
TGTGCCAGCAGTTCCGGGACAGGCGGAAATTCACCCCTCCACTTT
>TRBJ2-5|-|TRBV20-1|-|11
CSPVSQETQYF
TGCAGTCCAGTAAGCCAAGAGACCCAGTACTTC
>TRBJ2-5|-|TRBV2|-|14
CASSEGRQRETQYF
TGTGCCAGCAGTGAAGGGAGGCAGAGGGAGACCCAGTACTTC
>TRBJ1-2|-|TRBV29-1|TRBD1|13
CSAEQGGAYGYTF
TGCAGCGCGGAACAAGGGGGCGCGTATGGCTACACCTTC
>TRBJ1-6|-|TRBV6-1|-|15
CASSEGGLGFSPLHF
TGTGCCAGCAGTGAGGGTGGGTTGGGGTTCTCACCCCTCCACTTT
>TRBJ1-2|-|TRBV25-1|-|15
CASEPQGPGIYGYTF
TGTGCCAGTGAGCCCCAGGGTCCCGGTATATATGGCTACACCTTC
>TRBJ2-7|-|TRBV10-2|-|13
CASSLAGTYEQYF
TGCGCCAGCAGTTTGGCCGGAACCTACGAGCAGTACTTC
>TRBJ2-1|-|TRBV15|TRBD2|17
CATSRAVIAGGGNEQFF
TGTGCCACCAGCAGGGCCGTTATAGCGGGGGGAGGTAATGAGCAGTTCTTC
>TRBJ2-7|-|TRBV5-1|-|14
CASSLYGALDEQYF
TGCGCCAGCAGCTTGTACGGGGCGCTGGACGAGCAGTACTTC
>TRBJ1-2|-|TRBV6-5|TRBD1|12
CASTYRGDGYTF
TGTGCCAGCACTTACAGGGGCGACGGCTACACCTTC
>TRBJ1-2|many|TRBV7-9|-|15
CASSFSSGTNYGYTF
TGTGCCAGCAGCTTTTCGAGCGGGACGAACTATGGCTACACCTTC
>TRBJ2-7|few|TRBV30|TRBD1|15
CAWVPGQGFVHEQYF
TGTGCCTGGGTACCGGGACAGGGTTTCGTCCACGAGCAGTACTTC
>TRBJ1-1|-|TRBV27|-|12
CASSGDYSGAFF
TGTGCCAGCAGTGGGGACTACAGCGGAGCTTTCTTT
>TRBJ2-3|-|TRBV4-1|-|19
CASSQGGWGRGSSTDTQYF
TGCGCCAGCAGCCAGGGCGGTTGGGGACGTGGAAGTAGCACAGATACGCAGTATTTT
>TRBJ2-5|-|TRBV29-1|-|12
CSAGLGEETQYF
TGCAGCGCCGGCCTTGGGGAAGAGACCCAGTACTTC
>TRBJ2-7|-|TRBV6-6|TRBD1|15
CASSYGDRGVYEQYF
TGTGCCAGCAGTTATGGGGACAGGGGGGTCTACGAGCAGTACTTC